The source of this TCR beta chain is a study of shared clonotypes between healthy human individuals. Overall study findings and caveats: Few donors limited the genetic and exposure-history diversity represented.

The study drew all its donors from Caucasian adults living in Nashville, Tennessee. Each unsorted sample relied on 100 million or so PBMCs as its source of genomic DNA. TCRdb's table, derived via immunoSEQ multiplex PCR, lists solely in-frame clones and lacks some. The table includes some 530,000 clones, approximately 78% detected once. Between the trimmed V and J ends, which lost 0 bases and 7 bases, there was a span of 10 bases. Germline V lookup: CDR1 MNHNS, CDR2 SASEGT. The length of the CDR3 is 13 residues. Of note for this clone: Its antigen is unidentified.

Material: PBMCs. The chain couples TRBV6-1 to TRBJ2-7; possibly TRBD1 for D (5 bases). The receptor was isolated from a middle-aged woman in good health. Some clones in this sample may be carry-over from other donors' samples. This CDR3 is CASSEAAQGEQYF. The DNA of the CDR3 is TGTGCCAGCAGTGAAGCGGCCCAGGGAGAGCAGTACTTC.